The source of this TCR beta chain is a study of cytomegalovirus exposure and HLA in healthy donors. Study-wide results and limits: HLA alleles showed associations with some 15,000 TCR beta sequences in a later analysis, at a 0.05 false discovery rate. In a later analysis, parvovirus B19, influenza, CMV and Epstein-Barr virus appeared linked to several top co-occurrence clusters.

Trimming took 8 bases from V and 0 from J; bases not matched to a gene: 22. CDR1 and CDR2 (germline): SNHLY, FYNNEI. The CDR3 length is 21 residues. The PCR was carried out with 60 Vbeta primers and 13 Jbeta primers. Assay used: immunoSEQ multiplex PCR; TCRdb lists only in-frame clones, some missing. The sample has approximately 67,000 clones, 65% to 70% seen once. With respect to this clone: Its antigen is undetermined.

The rearrangement uses TRBV2 and TRBJ2-3; 11 positions match TRBD1. The source of this sequence is a woman aged 25 to 39 in good health and CMV-seronegative. Sequencing input: PBMCs. CDR3 residues: CASAYPWDRGYWATSTDTQYF. The CDR3 nucleotides read TGTGCCAGCGCATACCCCTGGGACAGGGGGTATTGGGCAACTAGCACAGATACGCAGTATTTT.